This TCR beta chain was obtained from a study of T cells in narcolepsy. About the research overall: Patients with NT1 or NT2 and healthy control donors were enrolled. The study, taken as a whole, reports: No autoreactive T cell clone sequences appeared in some memory CD4+ repertoires. HCRT-specific and TRIB2-specific autoreactive clonotypes appeared among same-patient CSF and blood CD4+ clonotypes. Healthy controls reportedly lacked the autoreactive clonotypes serially found in patients' blood.

CDR3 length: 14 amino acids. With V trimmed by 4 bases and J by 6 bases, 10 bases remained unmatched. Looked up from germline, CDR1 is SGHRS and CDR2 is YFSETQ. The table came from immunoSEQ multiplex PCR; TCRdb's copy has only in-frame clones and leaves some out. The profile shows some 30,000 clones, about four fifths of them singletons. Notes on this clone: Its antigen is as yet unknown.

Sequenced input: CD45RA- memory CD4+ T cells from PBMCs. The rearrangement joins TRBV5-1 to TRBJ2-7; 7 nucleotides align to TRBD1. The sequence was obtained from a human donor with narcolepsy. The CDR3, as DNA: TGCGCCAGCAGCGCTACAGGGGCGAAGTTCGAGCAGTACTTC. Its protein product is CASSATGAKFEQYF.